This T cell receptor beta chain was documented in a study of CD8 T cells in ankylosing spondylitis. This clonotype was counted at least ten times. Germline V gives CDR1 SEHNR, CDR2 FQNEAQ (reference sequence). The germline V and J ends were trimmed by 4 bases and 0 bases, with 16 bases remaining between them. This CDR3 has 17 residues. Libraries of TCR beta came from quantitative 5'-RACE with molecular barcodes. MiXCR was run by TCRdb on the 5' RACE reads, yielding one entry per CDR3 protein. The sample lists about 240,000 distinct CDR3 sequences; around 7.8% were seen once. This receptor was identified in a male donor with ankylosing spondylitis or in good health (not recorded which). V and J are TRBV7-9 and TRBJ2-1; unclear D gene. The sequenced sample was blood, either unsorted or a sorted T cell fraction (not recorded which). The CDR3 here is CASSSYAGLSSYNEQFF. The CDR3 region has the DNA TGTGCCAGCAGCTCCTATGCCGGCTTGAGCTCCTACAATGAGCAGTTCTTC.